This is a list of T cell receptor beta chains from one sample in a study of neurological immune-mediated disorders. Each CDR3 protein is one row after TCRdb ran MiXCR on the 5' RACE reads. This table has 30,000 to 45,000 distinct CDR3 sequences, about 4.8% appearing once. The material sequenced was CD4+ T cells from blood. The receptors stem from a young man in good health. Each CDR3 is given with its conserved first and last residue. Each record gives: clone size, D gene, V gene, J gene, CDR3 protein, CDR3 DNA. D genes are given only for firm matches. Each size is once, few or many counts, or a class when the clone is expanded.

many,TRBD1,TRBV7-2,TRBJ1-6,CASSLESGTGRLSSYNSPLHF,TGTGCCAGCAGCTTAGAGTCCGGGACAGGTCGACTTAGCTCCTATAATTCACCCCTCCACTTT
many,TRBD2,TRBV5-1,TRBJ2-7,CASSPTSGVYEQYF,TGCGCCAGCAGCCCGACTAGCGGTGTCTACGAGCAGTACTTC
many,TRBD2,TRBV5-1,TRBJ2-7,CASSPPERGGYEQYF,TGCGCCAGCAGCCCGCCGGAGCGGGGGGGCTACGAGCAGTACTTC
many,TRBD2,TRBV29-1,TRBJ2-5,CSAKGLAAQETQYF,TGCAGCGCCAAGGGACTAGCGGCCCAAGAGACCCAGTACTTC
many,TRBD1,TRBV7-6,TRBJ2-7,CASSLAAGGGNEQYF,TGTGCCAGCAGCTTAGCGGCAGGGGGCGGGAACGAGCAGTACTTC
many,TRBD1,TRBV29-1,TRBJ1-1,CSVSGGNVNTEAFF,TGCAGCGTTTCAGGGGGCAATGTGAACACTGAAGCTTTCTTT
many,TRBD1,TRBV6-5,TRBJ1-1,CASRKGQGALGTEAFF,TGTGCCAGCAGGAAAGGACAGGGGGCTCTGGGCACTGAAGCTTTCTTT
many,TRBD1,TRBV6-5,TRBJ2-7,CASTSDRGYEQYF,TGTGCCAGCACCAGCGACAGGGGCTACGAGCAGTACTTC
many,.,TRBV7-2,TRBJ2-7,CASSPGGGSYEQYF,TGTGCCAGCAGCCCGGGGGGCGGCTCCTACGAGCAGTACTTC
many,TRBD1,TRBV7-2,TRBJ1-2,CASSPTGEVNYGYTF,TGTGCCAGCAGCCCGACAGGGGAGGTAAACTATGGCTACACCTTC
many,.,TRBV6-2/TRBV6-3,TRBJ2-7,CASSYSILGPHYEQYF,TGTGCCAGCAGTTACTCGATCCTCGGTCCTCACTACGAGCAGTACTTC
many,.,TRBV5-1,TRBJ2-6,CASSASSGANVLTF,TGCGCCAGCAGCGCGAGCTCTGGGGCCAACGTCCTGACTTTC
many,.,TRBV7-2,TRBJ1-6,CASSLALFMRSSPFRSPLHF,TGTGCCAGCAGCTTAGCGCTTTTTATGAGGTCTTCCCCTTTTCGTTCACCCCTCCACTTT
many,.,TRBV9,TRBJ2-7,CASGGSHYEQYF,TGTGCCAGCGGGGGCTCCCACTACGAGCAGTACTTC
medium-sized,TRBD2,TRBV20-1,TRBJ2-1,CSARDPAGGFSEQFF,TGCAGTGCTAGAGACCCAGCGGGGGGTTTTAGTGAGCAGTTCTTC
many,.,TRBV20-1,TRBJ2-7,CSARPGTHEQYF,TGCAGTGCTAGACCAGGGACCCACGAGCAGTACTTC
many,TRBD1,TRBV6-2/TRBV6-3,TRBJ1-1,CASSYPSGTVNTEAFF,TGTGCCAGCAGTTACCCTTCCGGGACAGTGAACACTGAAGCTTTCTTT
many,TRBD1,TRBV7-2,TRBJ1-6,CASSFPGQAPLHF,TGTGCCAGCAGCTTCCCGGGACAGGCGCCCCTCCACTTT
many,.,TRBV20-1,TRBJ2-3,CSAPEQVTDTQYF,TGCAGTGCACCTGAACAGGTCACAGATACGCAGTATTTT
many,.,TRBV27,TRBJ1-2,CASSVDRLRGYTF,TGTGCCAGCAGCGTTGACAGGCTGCGGGGCTACACCTTC
many,.,TRBV12-3/TRBV12-4,TRBJ2-1,CASRYGTYNEQFF,TGTGCCAGCAGATACGGGACGTACAATGAGCAGTTCTTC
many,TRBD2,TRBV29-1,TRBJ2-1,CSVLAWGGAYNEQFF,TGCAGCGTTCTTGCATGGGGGGGTGCCTACAATGAGCAGTTCTTC